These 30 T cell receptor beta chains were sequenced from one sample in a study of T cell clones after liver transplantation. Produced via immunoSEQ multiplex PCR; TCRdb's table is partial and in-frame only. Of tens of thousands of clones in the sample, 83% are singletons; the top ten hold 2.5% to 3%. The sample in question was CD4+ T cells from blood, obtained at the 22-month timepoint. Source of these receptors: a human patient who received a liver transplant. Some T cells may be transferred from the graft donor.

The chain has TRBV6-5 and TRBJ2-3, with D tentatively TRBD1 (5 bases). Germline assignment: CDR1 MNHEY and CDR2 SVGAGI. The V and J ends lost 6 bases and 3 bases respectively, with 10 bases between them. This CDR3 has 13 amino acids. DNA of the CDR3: TGTGCCAGCAGCACAGGTCGGACAGATACGCAGTATTTT. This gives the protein CASSTGRTDTQYF.

The CDR3 loop is CASSWTGRNTGELFF. DNA for the CDR3: TGTGCCAGCAGCTGGACAGGGAGGAACACCGGGGAGCTGTTTTTT. This chain links TRBV5-4 with TRBJ2-2, with 8 bases that match TRBD1. The length of the CDR3 is 15 residues. Germline V gene lookup returns CDR1 SGHNT and CDR2 YYREEE (reference sequence). Trimming removed 3 bases from V and 1 base from J; junction bases left unmatched: 2.

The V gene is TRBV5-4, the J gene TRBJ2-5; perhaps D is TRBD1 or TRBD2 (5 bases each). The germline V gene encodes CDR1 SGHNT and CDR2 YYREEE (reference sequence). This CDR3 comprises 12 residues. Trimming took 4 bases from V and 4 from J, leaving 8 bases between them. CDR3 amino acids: CASSGGGETQYF. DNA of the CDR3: TGTGCCAGCAGCGGGGGTGGAGAGACCCAGTACTTC.

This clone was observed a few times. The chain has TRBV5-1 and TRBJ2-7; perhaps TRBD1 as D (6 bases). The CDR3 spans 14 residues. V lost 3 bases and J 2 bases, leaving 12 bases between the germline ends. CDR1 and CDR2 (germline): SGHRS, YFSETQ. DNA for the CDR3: TGCGCCAGCAGCTACAACGACAGGACCTACGAGCAGTACTTC. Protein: CASSYNDRTYEQYF.

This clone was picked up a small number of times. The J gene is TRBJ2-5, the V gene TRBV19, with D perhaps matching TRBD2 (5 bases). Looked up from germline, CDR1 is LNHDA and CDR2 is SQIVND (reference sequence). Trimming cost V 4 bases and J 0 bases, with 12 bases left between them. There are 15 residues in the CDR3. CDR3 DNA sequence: TGTGCCAGTAGTAATTCGGGGTGGGACCAAGAGACCCAGTACTTC. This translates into CASSNSGWDQETQYF.

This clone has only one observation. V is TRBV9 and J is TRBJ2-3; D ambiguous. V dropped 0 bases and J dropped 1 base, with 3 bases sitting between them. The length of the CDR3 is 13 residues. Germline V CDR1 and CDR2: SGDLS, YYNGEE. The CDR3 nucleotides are TGTGCCAGCAGCGTAGACCGCACAGATACGCAGTATTTT. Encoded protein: CASSVDRTDTQYF.

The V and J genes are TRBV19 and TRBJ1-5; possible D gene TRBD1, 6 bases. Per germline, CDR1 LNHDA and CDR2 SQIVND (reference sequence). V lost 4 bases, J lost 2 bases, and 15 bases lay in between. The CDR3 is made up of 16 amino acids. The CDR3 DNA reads TGTGCCAGTAGTAGAACCCGGGGGGCGGGCAATCAGCCCCAGCATTTT. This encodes CASSRTRGAGNQPQHF.

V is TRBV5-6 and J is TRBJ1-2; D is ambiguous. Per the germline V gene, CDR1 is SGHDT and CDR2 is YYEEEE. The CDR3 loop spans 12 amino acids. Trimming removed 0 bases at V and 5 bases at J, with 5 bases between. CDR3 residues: CASSLAGYGYTF. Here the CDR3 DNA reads TGTGCCAGCAGCTTGGCCGGGTATGGCTACACCTTC.

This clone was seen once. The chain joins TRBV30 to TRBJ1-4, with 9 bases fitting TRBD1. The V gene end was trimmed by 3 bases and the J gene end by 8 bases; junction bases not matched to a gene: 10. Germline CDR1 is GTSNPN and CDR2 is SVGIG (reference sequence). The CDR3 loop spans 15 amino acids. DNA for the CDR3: TGTGCCTGGAGCGAGAAGGGACAGGGATGGGAAAAACTGTTTTTT. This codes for CAWSEKGQGWEKLFF.

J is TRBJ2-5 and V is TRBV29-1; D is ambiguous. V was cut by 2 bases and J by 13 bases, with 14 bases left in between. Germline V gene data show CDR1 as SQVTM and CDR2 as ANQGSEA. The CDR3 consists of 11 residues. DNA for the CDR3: TGCAGCGTTGAACTTGGGCGTGGGCGGTACTTC. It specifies CSVELGRGRYF.

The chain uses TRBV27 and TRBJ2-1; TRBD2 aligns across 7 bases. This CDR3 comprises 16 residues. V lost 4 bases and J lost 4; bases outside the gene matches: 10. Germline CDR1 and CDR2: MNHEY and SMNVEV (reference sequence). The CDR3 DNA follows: TGTGCCAGCAGTTCTAACTTTGCGGGGGTTTACAATGAGCAGTTCTTC. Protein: CASSSNFAGVYNEQFF.

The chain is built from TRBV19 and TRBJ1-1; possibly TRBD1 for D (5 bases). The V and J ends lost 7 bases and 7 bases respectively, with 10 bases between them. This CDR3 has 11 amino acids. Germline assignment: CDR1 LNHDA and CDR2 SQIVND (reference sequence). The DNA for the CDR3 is TGTGCCAGTATTCTTACAGGTGAAGCTTTCTTT. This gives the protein CASILTGEAFF.

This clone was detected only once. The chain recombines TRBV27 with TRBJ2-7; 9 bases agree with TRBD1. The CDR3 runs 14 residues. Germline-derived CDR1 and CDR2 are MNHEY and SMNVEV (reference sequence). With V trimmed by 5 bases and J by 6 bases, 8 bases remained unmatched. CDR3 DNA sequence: TGTGCCAGCAGTAACCGGGACAGGGTGGTCGAGCAGTACTTC. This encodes CASSNRDRVVEQYF.

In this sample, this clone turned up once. The CDR3 region is CSVPLLAGVGTDTQYF. Written as DNA, the CDR3 is TGCAGCGTCCCATTACTAGCGGGAGTAGGGACAGATACGCAGTATTTT. This chain uses TRBV29-1 with TRBJ2-3, with 11 positions matching TRBD2. The trim removed 6 bases at V and 3 bases at J, leaving 11 bases unmatched. The CDR3 consists of 16 residues. CDR1 is SQVTM and CDR2 is ANQGSEA in the germline V gene.

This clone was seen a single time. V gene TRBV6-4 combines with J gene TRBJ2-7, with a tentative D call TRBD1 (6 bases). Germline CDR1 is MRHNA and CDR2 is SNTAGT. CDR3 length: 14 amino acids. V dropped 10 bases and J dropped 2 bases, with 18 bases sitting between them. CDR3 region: CAKRDMGETYEQYF. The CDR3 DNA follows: TGTGCCAAAAGGGACATGGGAGAGACCTACGAGCAGTACTTC.

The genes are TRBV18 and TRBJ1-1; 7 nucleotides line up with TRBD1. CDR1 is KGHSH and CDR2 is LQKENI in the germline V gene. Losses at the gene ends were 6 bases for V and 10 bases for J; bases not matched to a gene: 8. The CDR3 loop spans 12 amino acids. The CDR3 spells CASSPGGYGAFF. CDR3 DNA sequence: TGTGCCAGCTCGCCAGGGGGGTATGGAGCTTTCTTT.

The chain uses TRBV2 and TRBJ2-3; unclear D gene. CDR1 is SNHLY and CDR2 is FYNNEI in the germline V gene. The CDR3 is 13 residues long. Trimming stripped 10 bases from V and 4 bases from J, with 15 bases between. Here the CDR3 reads CATFQPKPDTQYF. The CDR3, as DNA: TGTGCCACCTTTCAGCCTAAGCCAGATACGCAGTATTTT.

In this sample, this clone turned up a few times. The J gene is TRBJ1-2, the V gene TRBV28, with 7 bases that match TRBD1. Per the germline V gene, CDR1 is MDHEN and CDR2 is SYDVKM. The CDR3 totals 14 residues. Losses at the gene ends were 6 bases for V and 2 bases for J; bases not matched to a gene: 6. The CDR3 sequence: CASRMSQGNYGYTF. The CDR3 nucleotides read TGTGCCAGCAGAATGTCACAGGGGAACTATGGCTACACCTTC.

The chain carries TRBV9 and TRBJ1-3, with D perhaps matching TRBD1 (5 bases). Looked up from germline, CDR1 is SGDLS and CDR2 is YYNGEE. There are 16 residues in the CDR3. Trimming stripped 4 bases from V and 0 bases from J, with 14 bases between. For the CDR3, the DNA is TGTGCCAGCAGCCCGGGACTGCCCATCTCTGGAAACACCATATATTTT. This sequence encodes CASSPGLPISGNTIYF.

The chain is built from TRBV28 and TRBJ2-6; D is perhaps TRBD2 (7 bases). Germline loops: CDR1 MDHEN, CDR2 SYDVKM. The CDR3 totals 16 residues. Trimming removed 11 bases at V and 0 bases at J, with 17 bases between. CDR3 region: CASRPGGASGANVLTF. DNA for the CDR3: TGTGCCTCTCGACCGGGGGGCGCCTCTGGGGCCAACGTCCTGACTTTC.

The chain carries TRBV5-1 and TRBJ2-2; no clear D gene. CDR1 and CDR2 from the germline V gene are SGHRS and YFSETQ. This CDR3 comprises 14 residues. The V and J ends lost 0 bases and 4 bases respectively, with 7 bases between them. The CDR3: CASSLEGSTGELFF. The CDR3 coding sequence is TGCGCCAGCAGCTTGGAAGGGTCCACCGGGGAGCTGTTTTTT.

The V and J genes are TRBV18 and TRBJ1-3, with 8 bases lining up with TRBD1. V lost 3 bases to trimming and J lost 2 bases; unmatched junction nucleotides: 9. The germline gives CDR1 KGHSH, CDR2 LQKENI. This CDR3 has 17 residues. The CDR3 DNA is TGTGCCAGCTCACCCACGCCGCCGACAGGGGCTGGAAACACCATATATTTT. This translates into CASSPTPPTGAGNTIYF.

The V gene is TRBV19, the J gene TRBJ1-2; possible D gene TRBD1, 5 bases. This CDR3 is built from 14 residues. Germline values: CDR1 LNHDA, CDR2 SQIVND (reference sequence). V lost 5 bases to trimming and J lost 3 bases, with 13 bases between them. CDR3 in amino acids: CASSDTEGYYGYTF. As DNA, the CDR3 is TGTGCCAGTAGTGATACAGAGGGGTACTATGGCTACACCTTC.

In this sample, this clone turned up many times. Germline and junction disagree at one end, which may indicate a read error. Here the CDR3 reads CAISEGTGIVF. The CDR3 nucleotides read TGTGCCATCAGTGAAGGGACAGGGATCGTTTTT. V is TRBV10-3 and J is TRBJ2-3; 9 nucleotides line up with TRBD1. Germline V gene data show CDR1 as ENHRY and CDR2 as SYGVKD. The CDR3 spans 11 residues.

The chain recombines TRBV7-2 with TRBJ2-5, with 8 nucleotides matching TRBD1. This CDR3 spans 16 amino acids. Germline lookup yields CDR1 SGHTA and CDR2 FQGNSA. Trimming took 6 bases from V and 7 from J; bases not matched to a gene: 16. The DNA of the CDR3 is TGTGCCAGCAGTTTTACCGGGACAGGCGCGTTCGGGACCCAGTACTTC. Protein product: CASSFTGTGAFGTQYF.

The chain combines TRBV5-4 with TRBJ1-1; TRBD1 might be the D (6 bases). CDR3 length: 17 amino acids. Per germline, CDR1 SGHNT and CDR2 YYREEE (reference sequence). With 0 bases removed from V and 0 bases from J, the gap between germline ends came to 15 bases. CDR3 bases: TGTGCCAGCAGCTTGGCCAGGGGAATGCGCCTGAACACTGAAGCTTTCTTT. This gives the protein CASSLARGMRLNTEAFF.

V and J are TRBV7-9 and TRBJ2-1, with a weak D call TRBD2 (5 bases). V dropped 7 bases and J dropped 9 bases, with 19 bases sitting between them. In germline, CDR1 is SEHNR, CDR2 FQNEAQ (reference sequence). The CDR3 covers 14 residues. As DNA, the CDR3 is TGTGCCAGCACTCGATTAGCACCAGAGGGTGAGCAGTTCTTC. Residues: CASTRLAPEGEQFF.

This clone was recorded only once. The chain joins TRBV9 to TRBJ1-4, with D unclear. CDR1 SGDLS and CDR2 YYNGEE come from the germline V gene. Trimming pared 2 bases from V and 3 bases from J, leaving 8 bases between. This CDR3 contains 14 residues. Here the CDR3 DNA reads TGTGCCAGCAGCGTTCGAGGGTCTAATGAAAAACTGTTTTTT. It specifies CASSVRGSNEKLFF.

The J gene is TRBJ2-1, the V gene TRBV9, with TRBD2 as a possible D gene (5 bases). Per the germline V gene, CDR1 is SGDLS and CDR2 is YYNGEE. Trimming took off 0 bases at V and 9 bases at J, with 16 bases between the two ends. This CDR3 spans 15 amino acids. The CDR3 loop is CASSVGSLAQGEQFF. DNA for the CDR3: TGTGCCAGCAGCGTAGGATCCCTAGCCCAAGGTGAGCAGTTCTTC.

The CDR3 is CASSVAPGLGGNEQFF. The CDR3 DNA sequence: TGTGCCAGCAGCGTTGCCCCGGGACTAGGGGGCAATGAGCAGTTCTTC. V usage is TRBV9 and J usage is TRBJ2-1, with 8 bases that match TRBD2. Germline CDR1 reads SGDLS; CDR2 reads YYNGEE. The CDR3 runs 16 residues. V trimming: 2 bases; J trimming: 6 bases; junction bases outside the gene matches: 10.